The present entry profiles one TCR beta chain with its context. These data originate in a study of blood T cell repertoires in COVID-19. About the research overall: Acute and convalescent COVID-19 samples came from the United States, Italy and Spain. PBMCs, B-cell-depleted T cells, or T cells were the source of the cDNA or gDNA that made up the material.

Patients of the Seattle cohort, enrolled during active infection, were followed longitudinally. Germline CDR1 reads LGHDT; CDR2 reads YNNKEL (reference sequence). The V gene end was trimmed by 5 bases and the J gene end by 2 bases; junction bases not matched to a gene: 8. The CDR3 runs to 16 residues. Authors' data handling: Amplification of reference gene primers was used by the study to estimate nucleated cell counts. Produced via immunoSEQ multiplex PCR; TCRdb's table is partial and in-frame only. The V and J calls and clone size come from that table; D and trimming were worked out from the DNA. This sample has hundreds of thousands of clones, with around 90% found just once.

Input material: peripheral blood. The chain employs TRBV3-1 (or the pseudogene TRBV3-2) and TRBJ2-1; TRBD1 aligns across 8 bases. The receptor's source is a man between 18 and 29 years old with COVID-19, enrolled during active disease. CDR3 bases: TGTGCCAGCAGCAACTCAGGGGGCGGGGCCTACAATGAGCAGTTCTTC. Amino acid sequence: CASSNSGGGAYNEQFF.